This paragraph covers one T cell receptor (beta chain) sequence. Its binding antigen is unknown. Base qualities are not provided; no much larger clone lies one nucleotide away. To be included, a participant needed at least one PBMC sample from before ART initiation plus at least two post-ART samples. Treatment was received in the United States of America by all participants with HIV. Cryopreserved samples of about 1-10 million PBMC were thawed and washed before DNA extraction. At the time of the earliest PBMC sample, participants with HIV were aged between roughly 20 and 54 years. PBMC samples from each participant spanned 1-4 timepoints before ART initiation and 2-8 timepoints after ART initiation, with a median of 7 samples. Serial HIV viral load, CD4+ T-cell count, ART history and demographic data were obtained for every participant. Genomic DNA was extracted from unsorted PBMC with a Qiagen kit on a QIAcube, with processing performed in batches of 12 samples.

Sequencing of the TRB variable region was done with the immunoSEQ hsTCRB v3.0 assay at survey level resolution. TRB sequencing targeted a depth of about 40,000-50,000 T-cell genomes per sample. TRB libraries were pooled and sequenced on an Illumina MiSeq using a v3 150-cycle kit. The study's processing was this. Analysis of repertoires was carried out in R inside a reproducible Nextflow workflow spanning QC, data transformation and analysis. LymphoSeq2, an R package for exploring AIRR-Seq data, was used to implement custom analyses. After excluding a handful of samples that yielded fewer than 5000 total TRB sequences, around 190 HIV repertoires remained for analysis. Of the roughly 190 retained HIV repertoires, roughly 61 were collected before and under 150 after ART initiation. Each repertoire was downsampled to 5000 TRB nucleotide sequences, and summary statistics were averaged across 100 downsampling iterations. The analysis kept only TRB sequences whose CDR3 regions were at least seven amino acids long. Two measures captured diversity: a Shannon entropy-derived clonality score and the Gini coefficient. In the repertoire networks, any two of the top 5000 CDR3 amino acid sequences were linked whenever the two sequences differed by an edit distance of one. Antigen specificity groups and MHC restriction were predicted for TRB CDR3 amino acid sequences with GLIPH2. To flag known CMV, EBV, HIV or tissue antigen associations, CDR3 amino acid sequences were matched against VDJdb and McPAS-TCR. Pre-ART, post-ART and control groups were compared with Wilcoxon signed-rank tests and Holm-Bonferroni correction. This immuneACCESS table, as held by TCRdb, lists in-frame sequences with V and J called but not all clones. Of the missing ones, under half trace to an unresolved V gene in checked studies; the others have no known cause. That table supplies the V and J calls and clone size; D and trimming were determined from the DNA. The sample profile shows 25,000 to 35,000 clones; about 88% of them were found once. The top ten constitute over 0.8% of the sample.

The record originates from a study of long-term antiretroviral therapy in people with HIV (dated by TCRdb to between 2021 and 2023). Background on the whole study: The earliest samples were collected about a decade before the 2015 WHO recommendation for immediate ART, when ART was typically delayed until CD4 counts fell. From fewer than 35 adults with confirmed HIV infection, the cohort provided approximately 190 cryopreserved PBMC samples, gathered serially across a mean of around 6 years (range 1-12). Among the approximately 30 participants with HIV, roughly eleven were female. Test extractions of a monoclonal T-cell line alongside under 35 polyclonal samples showed no cross-contamination during QIAcube processing. A retrospective serial study tested whether ART initiation and durable HIV suppression were associated with changes in peripheral blood TRB repertoire composition and diversity. The paper as a whole reports these results and caveats: Inferences about post-ART repertoire changes were limited because no data were available on ART adherence, viral resistance or therapy changes. ART initiation was associated with a significant increase in TRB diversity, but diversity stayed significantly below transplant donor controls even after long-term ART. Compared with controls, HIV repertoires had narrower CDR3 length ranges, and the network structure pointed to an antigen-experienced repertoire that shifted only slightly toward naive after ART. At every time point, the repertoire was dominated by expanded TRB clones first identified before ART initiation, although this dominance fluctuated and, in many PLHIV, declined after ART. Because cell numbers in pre-ART samples were limited, unsorted PBMC were profiled instead of sorted CD4+ and CD8+ T cells. Since PBMC availability was limited, sequencing covered only the TCR beta chain, with no alpha chain pairing. The samples were dated from about 2003 to 2018, and the ART regimens that were used may be less effective than current ART regimens.

The specimen comprised unsorted PBMCs, sampled 2 years after starting antiretroviral therapy. The TCR sequence derives from a man aged 50 to 59 with HIV.

The CDR3 reads CSRANTEAFF. The DNA sequence follows: TGCAGTAGAGCGAACACTGAAGCTTTCTTT. The chain links TRBV20-1 with TRBJ1-1; the D gene remains uncertain. V is pared back by 8 bases and J by 1 base, with 5 bases lying between the germline termini. The CDR3 covers 10 residues, taking in both the cysteine and the phenylalanine. CDR3 DNA only is kept here, 30 bases in frame from base 1. CDR1 DFQATT and CDR2 SNEGSKA were looked up in the germline V gene (reference sequence).